The 5 T cell receptor beta chains in this list originate from one sample, sequenced in a study of technical replicates of blood from several donors. This table comes from immunoSEQ multiplex PCR, and its TCRdb copy is limited to in-frame clones, with some not included. The sample yields about 70,000 clones, just under 95% seen once. Sequencing used T cells isolated from PBMCs. These receptors all stem from a human donor in good health.

This clone appeared a single time. V usage is TRBV30 and J usage is TRBJ1-2; 9 nucleotides align to TRBD1. The CDR3 is 13 amino acids. Trimming cost V 1 base and J 3 bases; bases outside gene matches: 0. The germline gives CDR1 GTSNPN, CDR2 SVGIG (reference sequence). CDR3 sequence reads: CAWSGQGDYGYTF. The CDR3 region has the DNA TGTGCCTGGAGTGGACAGGGGGACTATGGCTACACCTTC.

The chain links TRBV4-3 to TRBJ1-1; no firm D call. The CDR3 is 17 amino acids. The ends were cut back, 3 bases at V and 6 bases at J, with 23 bases in the middle. Looked up from germline, CDR1 is LGHNA and CDR2 is YSLEER. CDR3 nucleotide sequence: TGCGCCAGCAGCCATGGTTACCCAGTCCGGAGTAGCGCTGAAGCTTTCTTT. This sequence encodes CASSHGYPVRSSAEAFF.

The V and J genes are TRBV4-2 and TRBJ2-1, with D perhaps matching TRBD1 (5 bases). CDR3 length equals 13 residues. Trimming left V 0 bases short and J 15 bases short, with 15 bases between. Germline V gene lookup returns CDR1 LGHNA and CDR2 YNFKEQ. In DNA, the CDR3 is TGTGCCAGCAGCCAAGAAGGGGAATGGCAGCCGTTCTTC. Protein product: CASSQEGEWQPFF.

The V and J genes are TRBV11-3 and TRBJ2-1; TRBD2 is a possible D gene (6 bases). V was shortened by 5 bases and J by 3 bases, with 14 bases between the two germline ends. The CDR3 loop spans 15 amino acids. In germline, CDR1 is SGHNT, CDR2 YENEEA. CDR3 coding DNA: TGTGCCAGCAGCCACGAGCAGGGAGGCTACAATGAGCAGTTCTTC. This codes for CASSHEQGGYNEQFF.

The V and J genes are TRBV7-8 and TRBJ2-7, with D possibly being TRBD2 (6 bases). This CDR3 region has 14 residues. Trimming took 5 bases from V and 3 from J, leaving 14 bases between them. CDR1 and CDR2 (germline): SGHVS, FQNEAQ. The CDR3 protein is CASSVGTYDYEQYF. In nucleotides, the CDR3 is TGTGCCAGCAGCGTGGGGACTTACGACTACGAGCAGTACTTC.